A single TCR beta chain is shown here with its context. Antigen: not known. The CDR3 covers 14 residues. CDR1 and CDR2 (germline): LNHDA, SQIVND (reference sequence). Germline trimming cut 6 bases from V and 1 base from J; bases unmatched to any gene: 2. These data come from a study of PD-L1 blockade in urothelial cancer. Turning to the study itself: About 90% of the 29 patients were males with bladder-origin urothelial cancer. Blood was evaluated 3 weeks (second dose) and 6 weeks after therapy began.

General study points: Durable-benefit cases showed more tumor-associated blood clone expansion at 3 weeks.

TCRdb's copy holds only in-frame clones and misses some; the assay was immunoSEQ multiplex PCR. The sample has 70,000 to 90,000 clones, more than 75% seen once. This clonotype was obtained from a man between 65 and 85 years old with urothelial cancer. The sequencing used PBMCs, collected around atezolizumab (anti-PD-L1) treatment. The J gene is TRBJ2-1, the V gene TRBV19; TRBD1 agrees at 8 bases. CDR3 protein: CASSRQGSYNEQFF. CDR3 DNA sequence: TGTGCCAGTAGCAGACAGGGGTCCTACAATGAGCAGTTCTTC.